This T cell receptor (beta chain) stems from a study of early T cells in non-severe SARS-CoV-2 infection. Overall study: Bulk RNA taken from unsorted whole blood was sequenced, leaving chains unpaired.

Individual cDNA molecules were tagged with unique molecular identifiers. Each CDR3 protein gets one entry after TCRdb re-called the 5' RACE reads with MiXCR. The sample shows under 90,000 distinct CDR3 sequences, 14% of them seen only once. General study findings and limits: Comparison of clonotypes with VDJdb favored anti-spike CD8 responses while missing private and CD4 specificities.

Germline values: CDR1 SQVTM, CDR2 ANQGSEA. Unmatched junction bases numbered 4, after V lost 6 bases and J lost 1 base. The CDR3 is made up of 13 amino acids. This clonotype was observed a handful of times. Its specificity is unknown. The V gene is TRBV29-1, the J gene TRBJ2-7; 9 bases align to TRBD1. The specimen was whole blood. The origin of this receptor is an adult who was a healthcare worker with PCR-confirmed SARS-CoV-2 infection or an uninfected control (not recorded which). CDR3 sequence (DNA): TGCAGCGTCGCCGGGACAGGGTCCTACGAGCAGTACTTC. The encoded protein is CSVAGTGSYEQYF.